This T cell receptor (beta chain) was identified in a study of blood T cell repertoires in COVID-19. Study-level background: Acute and convalescent COVID-19 specimens originated in the United States, Italy and Spain.

From germline, CDR1 is MNHEY and CDR2 SVGAGI. The J segment lost 9 bases and the V segment lost 5 bases, leaving 10 bases of the junction unmatched. The CDR3 has 15 residues. Source study methods: Reference gene primer amplification gave estimated nucleated cell counts. Repertoires were generated with immunoSEQ multiplex PCR, while TCRdb's copy carries only in-frame clones and drops some. The V and J calls and clone size were taken over from that table, and D and trimming were inferred from the DNA. The top ten clones hold approximately 2% of a sample with a few hundred thousand clones, 75% to 90% of them seen once.

The sequence came from a man in his thirties or forties with active or convalescent COVID-19. The J gene is TRBJ1-6, the V gene TRBV6-5, with 7 bases that match TRBD1. Sequenced: peripheral blood. The CDR3 DNA reads TGTGCCAGCAGTCCACTACCTACAGGGGCTTCACCCCTCCACTTT. Its protein is CASSPLPTGASPLHF.